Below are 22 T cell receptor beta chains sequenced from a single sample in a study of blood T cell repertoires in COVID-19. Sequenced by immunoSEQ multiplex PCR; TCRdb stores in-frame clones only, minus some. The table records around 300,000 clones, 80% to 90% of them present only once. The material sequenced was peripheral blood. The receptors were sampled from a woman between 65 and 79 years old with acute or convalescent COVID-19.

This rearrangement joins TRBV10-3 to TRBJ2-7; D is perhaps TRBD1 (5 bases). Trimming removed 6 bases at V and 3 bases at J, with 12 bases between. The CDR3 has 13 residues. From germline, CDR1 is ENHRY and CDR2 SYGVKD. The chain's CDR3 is CAIRLTAGYEQYF. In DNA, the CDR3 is TGTGCCATCAGATTGACAGCAGGCTACGAGCAGTACTTC.

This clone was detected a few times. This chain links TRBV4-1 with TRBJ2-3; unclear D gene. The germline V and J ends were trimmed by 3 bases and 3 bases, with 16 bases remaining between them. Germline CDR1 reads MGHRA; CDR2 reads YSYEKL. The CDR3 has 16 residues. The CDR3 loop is CASSQTLAARTDTQYF. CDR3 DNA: TGCGCCAGCAGCCAGACCCTGGCGGCCCGAACAGATACGCAGTATTTT.

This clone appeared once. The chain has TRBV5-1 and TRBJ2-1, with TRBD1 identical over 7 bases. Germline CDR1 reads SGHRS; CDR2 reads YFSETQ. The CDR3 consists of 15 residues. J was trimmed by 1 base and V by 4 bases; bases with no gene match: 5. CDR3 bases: TGCGCCAGCAGCGTGGGACAGAATTCCTACAATGAGCAGTTCTTC. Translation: CASSVGQNSYNEQFF. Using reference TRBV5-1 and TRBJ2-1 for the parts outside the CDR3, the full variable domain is KAGVTQTPRYLIKTRGQQVTLSCSPISGHRSVSWYQQTPGQGLQFLFEYFSETQRNKGNFPGRFSGRQFSNSRSEMNVSTLELGDSALYLCASSVGQNSYNEQFFGPGTRLTVL.

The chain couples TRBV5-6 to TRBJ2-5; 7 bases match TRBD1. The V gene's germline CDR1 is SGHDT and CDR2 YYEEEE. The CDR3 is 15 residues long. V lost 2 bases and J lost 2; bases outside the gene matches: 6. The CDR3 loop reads CASSFRQGQQETQYF. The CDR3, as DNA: TGTGCCAGCAGCTTTAGACAGGGACAACAAGAGACCCAGTACTTC.

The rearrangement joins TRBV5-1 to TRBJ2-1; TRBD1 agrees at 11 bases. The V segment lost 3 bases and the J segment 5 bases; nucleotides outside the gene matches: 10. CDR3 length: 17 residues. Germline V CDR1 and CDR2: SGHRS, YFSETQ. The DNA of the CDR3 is TGCGCCAGCAGCTGGATGCCCCCGGGACAGGGGGACAATGAGCAGTTCTTC. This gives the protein CASSWMPPGQGDNEQFF.

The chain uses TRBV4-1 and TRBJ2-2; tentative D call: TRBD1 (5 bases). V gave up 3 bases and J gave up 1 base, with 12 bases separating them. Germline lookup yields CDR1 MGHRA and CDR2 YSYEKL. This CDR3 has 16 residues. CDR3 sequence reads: CASSQGRARNTGELFF. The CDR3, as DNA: TGCGCCAGCAGCCAGGGCAGGGCTCGGAACACCGGGGAGCTGTTTTTT.

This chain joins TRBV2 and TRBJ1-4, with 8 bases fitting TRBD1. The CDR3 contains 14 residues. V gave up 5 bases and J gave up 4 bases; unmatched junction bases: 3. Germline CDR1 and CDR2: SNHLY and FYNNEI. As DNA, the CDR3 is TGTGCCAGCAGTAAGGGACAGGTTAATGAAAAACTGTTTTTT. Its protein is CASSKGQVNEKLFF.

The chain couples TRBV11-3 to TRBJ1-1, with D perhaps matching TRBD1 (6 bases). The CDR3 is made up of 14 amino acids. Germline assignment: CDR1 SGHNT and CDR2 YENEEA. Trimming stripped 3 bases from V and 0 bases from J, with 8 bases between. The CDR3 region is CASSFRGMNTEAFF. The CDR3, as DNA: TGTGCCAGCAGCTTCAGGGGAATGAACACTGAAGCTTTCTTT.

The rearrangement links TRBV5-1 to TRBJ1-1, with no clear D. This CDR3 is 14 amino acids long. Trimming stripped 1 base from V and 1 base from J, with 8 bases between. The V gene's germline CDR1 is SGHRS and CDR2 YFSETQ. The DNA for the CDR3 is TGCGCCAGCAGCTTGTTAGCCGAGAACACTGAAGCTTTCTTT. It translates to CASSLLAENTEAFF.

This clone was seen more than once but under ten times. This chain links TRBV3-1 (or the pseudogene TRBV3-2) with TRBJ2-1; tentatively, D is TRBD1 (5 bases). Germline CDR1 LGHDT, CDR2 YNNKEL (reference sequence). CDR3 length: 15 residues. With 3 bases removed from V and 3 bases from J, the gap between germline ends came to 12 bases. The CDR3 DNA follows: TGTGCCAGCAGCCAGCAGGGTCAAGACTACAATGAGCAGTTCTTC. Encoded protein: CASSQQGQDYNEQFF.

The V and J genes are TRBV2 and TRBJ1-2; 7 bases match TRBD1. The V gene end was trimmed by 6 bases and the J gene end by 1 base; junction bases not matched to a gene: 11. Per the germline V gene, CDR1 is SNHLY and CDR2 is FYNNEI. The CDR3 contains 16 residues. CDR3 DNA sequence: TGTGCCAGCAGCGCCGGACAGGTACCGGGTAACTATGGCTACACCTTC. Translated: CASSAGQVPGNYGYTF.

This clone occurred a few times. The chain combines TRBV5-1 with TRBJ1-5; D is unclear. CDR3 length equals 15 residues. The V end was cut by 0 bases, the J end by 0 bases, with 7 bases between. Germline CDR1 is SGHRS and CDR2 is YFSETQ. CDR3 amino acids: CASSLAGYSNQPQHF. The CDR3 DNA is TGCGCCAGCAGCTTGGCCGGTTATAGCAATCAGCCCCAGCATTTT.

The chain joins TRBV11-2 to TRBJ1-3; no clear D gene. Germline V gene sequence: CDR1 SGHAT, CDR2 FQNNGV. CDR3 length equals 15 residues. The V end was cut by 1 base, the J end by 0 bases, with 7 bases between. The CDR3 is CASSLVANSGNTIYF. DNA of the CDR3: TGTGCCAGCAGCTTAGTCGCGAACTCTGGAAACACCATATATTTT. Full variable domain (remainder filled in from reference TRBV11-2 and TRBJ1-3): EAGVAQSPRYKIIEKRQSVAFWCNPISGHATLYWYQQILGQGPKLLIQFQNNGVVDDSQLPKDRFSAERLKGVDSTLKIQPAKLEDSAVYLCASSLVANSGNTIYFGEGSWLTVV.

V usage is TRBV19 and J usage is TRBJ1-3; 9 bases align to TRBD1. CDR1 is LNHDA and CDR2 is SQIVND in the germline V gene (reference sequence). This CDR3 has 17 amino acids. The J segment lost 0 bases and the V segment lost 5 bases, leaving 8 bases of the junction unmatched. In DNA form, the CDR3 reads TGTGCCAGTAGTGCTGGGACAGGGCTGAGCTCTGGAAACACCATATATTTT. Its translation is CASSAGTGLSSGNTIYF.

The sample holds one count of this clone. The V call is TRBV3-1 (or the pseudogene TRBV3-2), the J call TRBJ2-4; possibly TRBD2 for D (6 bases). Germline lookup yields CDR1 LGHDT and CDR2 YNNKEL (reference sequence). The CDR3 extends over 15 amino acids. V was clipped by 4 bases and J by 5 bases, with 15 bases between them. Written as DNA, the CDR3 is TGTGCCAGCAGCCCCCCCCGGACTACCCAAAACATTCAGTACTTC. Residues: CASSPPRTTQNIQYF.

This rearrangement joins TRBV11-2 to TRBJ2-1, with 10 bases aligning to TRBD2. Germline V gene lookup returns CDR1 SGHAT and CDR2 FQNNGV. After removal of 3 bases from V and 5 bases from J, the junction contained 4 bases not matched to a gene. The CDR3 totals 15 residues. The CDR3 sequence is CASSLVAGGHNEQFF. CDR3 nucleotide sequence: TGTGCCAGCAGCTTGGTAGCGGGGGGCCACAATGAGCAGTTCTTC.

CDR3 sequence: CASSLGVGGYTF. The CDR3, as DNA: TGTGCCAGCAGCTTAGGGGTTGGTGGCTACACCTTC. The V gene is TRBV5-6, the J gene TRBJ1-2, with D perhaps matching TRBD1 (5 bases). Germline V gives CDR1 SGHDT, CDR2 YYEEEE. The CDR3 consists of 12 residues. V lost 2 bases to trimming and J lost 7 bases, with 9 bases between them.

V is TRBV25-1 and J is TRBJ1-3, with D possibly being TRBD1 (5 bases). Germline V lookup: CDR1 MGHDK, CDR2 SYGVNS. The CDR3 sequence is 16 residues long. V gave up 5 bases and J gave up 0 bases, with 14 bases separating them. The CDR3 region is CASSSRTLSSGNTIYF. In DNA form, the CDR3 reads TGTGCCAGCAGTTCACGGACACTGAGCTCTGGAAACACCATATATTTT.

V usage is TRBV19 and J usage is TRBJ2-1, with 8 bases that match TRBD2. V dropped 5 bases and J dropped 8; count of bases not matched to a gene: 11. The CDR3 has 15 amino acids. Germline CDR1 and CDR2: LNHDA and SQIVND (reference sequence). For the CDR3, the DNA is TGTGCCAGTAGTTGGCGGGGGGCGGGAGAGGATGAGCAGTTCTTC. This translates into CASSWRGAGEDEQFF.

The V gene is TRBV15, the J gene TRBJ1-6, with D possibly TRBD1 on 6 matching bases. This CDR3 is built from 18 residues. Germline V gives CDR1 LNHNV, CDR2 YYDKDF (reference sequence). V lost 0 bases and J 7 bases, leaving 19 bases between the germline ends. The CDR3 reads CATSRDRGRGQPNSPLHF. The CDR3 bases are TGTGCCACCAGCAGAGATCGGGGTCGAGGACAGCCGAATTCACCCCTCCACTTT.

As DNA, the CDR3 is TGTGCCTGGATGCTGACGGGGGGGCGGGCGGCCCAGTACTTC. Its translation: CAWMLTGGRAAQYF. This chain links TRBV30 with TRBJ2-5, with 8 bases lining up with TRBD2. The V segment lost 4 bases and the J segment 9 bases; nucleotides outside the gene matches: 13. Germline values: CDR1 GTSNPN, CDR2 SVGIG (reference sequence). The CDR3 extends over 14 amino acids.

The CDR3 sequence: CASSPLQGRTEAFF. The CDR3 DNA reads TGTGCCAGCAGCCCCTTACAGGGGAGGACTGAAGCTTTCTTT. This sequence joins TRBV3-1 (or the pseudogene TRBV3-2) and TRBJ1-1, with 7 bases fitting TRBD1. The CDR3 sequence is 14 residues long. After removal of 4 bases from V and 5 bases from J, the junction contained 7 bases not matched to a gene. Germline V gives CDR1 LGHDT, CDR2 YNNKEL (reference sequence).